The 9 T cell receptor beta chains presented below share a single source sample, sequenced in a study of blood T cell repertoires in COVID-19. Clones were sequenced by immunoSEQ multiplex PCR, and TCRdb holds only the in-frame ones, with some missing. The sample lists about 300,000 clones, about nine tenths seen once, with about 2% in the top ten. Input material: peripheral blood. All receptors derive from a woman aged 25 to 45 with COVID-19, enrolled during active disease.

This rearrangement joins TRBV5-4 to TRBJ1-3; D might be TRBD1 (5 bases). The ends were cut back, 4 bases at V and 8 bases at J, with 16 bases in the middle. The CDR3 totals 14 residues. CDR1 is SGHNT, CDR2 YYREEE, per germline (reference sequence). CDR3 sequence reads: CASSATYSGDTIYF. As DNA, the CDR3 is TGTGCCAGCAGCGCGACTTACTCGGGGGACACCATATATTTT.

The rearrangement uses TRBV20-1 and TRBJ2-3; D remains ambiguous. This CDR3 comprises 14 residues. V gave up 3 bases and J gave up 0 bases, with 10 bases separating them. Germline assignment: CDR1 DFQATT and CDR2 SNEGSKA (reference sequence). The CDR3 DNA follows: TGCAGTGCTAGTGAGGCGGCTAGCACAGATACGCAGTATTTT. This gives the protein CSASEAASTDTQYF.

The rearrangement links TRBV4-2 to TRBJ1-3, with D tentatively TRBD1 (5 bases). V was trimmed by 4 bases and J by 0 bases, leaving 16 bases between them. From germline, CDR1 is LGHNA and CDR2 YNFKEQ. The CDR3 has 17 residues. The DNA for the CDR3 is TGTGCCAGCAGCCTTAGTTTTTTAGGGGACTCTGGAAACACCATATATTTT. Protein product: CASSLSFLGDSGNTIYF.

V gene TRBV25-1 combines with J gene TRBJ2-1; D perhaps matches TRBD2 (7 bases). V lost 8 bases to trimming and J lost 4 bases, with 15 bases between them. The CDR3 has 14 amino acids. Germline V gene data show CDR1 as MGHDK and CDR2 as SYGVNS. The CDR3 loop is CASAGGQGYNEQFF. CDR3 in DNA: TGTGCCAGCGCCGGGGGGCAGGGTTACAATGAGCAGTTCTTC.

As regards this clone: Different DNA sequences within this sample yield the same CDR3. The genes are TRBV19 and TRBJ1-2, with 9 bases lining up with TRBD1. Trimming removed 3 bases from V and 5 bases from J; junction bases left unmatched: 1. The V gene's germline CDR1 is LNHDA and CDR2 SQIVND (reference sequence). The CDR3 loop spans 13 amino acids. CDR3 nucleotide sequence: TGTGCCAGTAGTATCGGACAGGGGTATGGCTACACCTTC. Translated: CASSIGQGYGYTF.

The V gene is TRBV6-6, the J gene TRBJ1-5; 7 nucleotides line up with TRBD1. From germline, CDR1 is MNHNY and CDR2 SVGAGI (reference sequence). The CDR3 covers 15 residues. Trimming took 6 bases from V and 6 from J; bases not matched to a gene: 11. This CDR3 reads CASRRQGQGGQPQHF. CDR3 nucleotides: TGTGCCAGCAGACGACAGGGCCAGGGTGGTCAGCCCCAGCATTTT.

The chain joins TRBV19 to TRBJ2-1; TRBD1 might be the D (7 bases). The ends were cut back, 3 bases at V and 5 bases at J, with 17 bases in the middle. CDR1 LNHDA and CDR2 SQIVND come from the germline V gene (reference sequence). The CDR3 is made up of 16 amino acids. The CDR3 region is CASSIRQGGWDNEQFF. For the CDR3, the DNA is TGTGCCAGTAGTATCCGACAGGGAGGTTGGGACAATGAGCAGTTCTTC.

The rearrangement joins TRBV4-1 to TRBJ2-7, with 9 bases aligning to TRBD1. There are 16 residues in the CDR3. Unmatched junction bases numbered 7, after V lost 1 base and J lost 3 bases. CDR1 is MGHRA and CDR2 is YSYEKL in the germline V gene. DNA for the CDR3: TGCGCCAGCAGCCAAGCGGGACAGGGATTGGGCTACGAGCAGTACTTC. Translation: CASSQAGQGLGYEQYF.

This chain connects TRBV5-6 to TRBJ1-3; no firm D call. Trimming removed 0 bases at V and 1 base at J, with 5 bases between. This CDR3 has 14 amino acids. Germline assignment: CDR1 SGHDT and CDR2 YYEEEE. The CDR3 spells CASSLEYSGNTIYF. The CDR3 DNA is TGTGCCAGCAGCTTGGAATATTCTGGAAACACCATATATTTT.